The present T cell receptor beta chain was sequenced within a study of beta chain features in type 1 diabetes. Expressed TCRB transcripts were sequenced after all isolated RNA was converted to cDNA. There were about 3.6 million reads on average in the naive, central memory and regulatory T cell samples. Profiled with immunoSEQ multiplex PCR; TCRdb holds only in-frame clones, not every one. The sample lists 450,000 to 600,000 clones, 25% to 35% occurring once. Overall study results and limits: VDJ junctions from type 1 diabetes patients carried fewer insertions and larger deletions. Compared with healthy donors, patients appeared to share more similar naive, central memory and regulatory TCRB repertoires.

This CDR3 spans 12 amino acids. From germline, CDR1 is MNHNS and CDR2 SASEGT. The germline V and J ends were trimmed by 6 bases and 3 bases, with 9 bases remaining between them. Using CD45RO/CCR7/CD25/CD127/CD95/CD27, CD4+ naive, central memory, regulatory and stem cell-like memory cells were sorted. This clone was counted a few times. The antigen is unknown. Sequencing was done on a sample of naive CD4+ T cells from blood. This sequence originates from a man younger than 30 in good health. This chain connects TRBV6-1 to TRBJ2-7; the D is unclear. The CDR3 is CASRYGIYEQYF. CDR3 nucleotides: TGTGCCAGCAGGTACGGAATCTACGAGCAGTACTTC.